This paragraph covers one T cell receptor beta chain sequence. No patient had autoimmune disease or received systemic immunosuppression. The entry originates in a study of OX40 agonist ivuxolimab in advanced cancers. CDR3 length: 14 amino acids. The V gene's germline CDR1 is LNHDA and CDR2 SQIVND (reference sequence). J gave up 5 bases and V 4 bases, and 8 bases lay outside the gene matches. Only in-frame clones appear in the TCRdb table, and some are missing; sequencing was by immunoSEQ multiplex PCR. Of roughly 70,000 clones listed, 75% to 90% are singletons. The chain couples TRBV19 to TRBJ2-7; 7 positions match TRBD1. This sample comprised CD4+ or CD8+ T cells sorted from blood, obtained in a trial of the OX40 agonist ivuxolimab. The clonotype was recovered from an adult with an advanced solid tumor such as melanoma, head and neck, liver or kidney cancer. DNA for the CDR3: TGTGCCAGTAGTAAAGTGACAGGGACCCACGAGCAGTACTTC. Translation: CASSKVTGTHEQYF.